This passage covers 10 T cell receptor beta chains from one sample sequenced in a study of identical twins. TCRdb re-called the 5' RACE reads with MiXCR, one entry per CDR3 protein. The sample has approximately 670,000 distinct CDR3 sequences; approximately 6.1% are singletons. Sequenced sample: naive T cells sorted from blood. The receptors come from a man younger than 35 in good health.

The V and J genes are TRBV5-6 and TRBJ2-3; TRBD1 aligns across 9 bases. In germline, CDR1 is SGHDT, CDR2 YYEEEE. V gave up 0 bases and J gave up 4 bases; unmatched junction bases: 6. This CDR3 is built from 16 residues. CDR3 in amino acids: CASSLVGGQGSDTQYF. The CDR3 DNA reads TGTGCCAGCAGCTTGGTGGGTGGACAGGGGTCAGATACGCAGTATTTT.

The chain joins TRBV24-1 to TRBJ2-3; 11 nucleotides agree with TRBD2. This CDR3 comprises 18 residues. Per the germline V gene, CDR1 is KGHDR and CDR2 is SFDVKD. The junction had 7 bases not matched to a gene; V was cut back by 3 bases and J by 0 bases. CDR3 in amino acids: CATSDTGTSGFSTDTQYF. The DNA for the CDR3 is TGTGCCACCAGTGATACCGGGACTAGCGGCTTTAGCACAGATACGCAGTATTTT.

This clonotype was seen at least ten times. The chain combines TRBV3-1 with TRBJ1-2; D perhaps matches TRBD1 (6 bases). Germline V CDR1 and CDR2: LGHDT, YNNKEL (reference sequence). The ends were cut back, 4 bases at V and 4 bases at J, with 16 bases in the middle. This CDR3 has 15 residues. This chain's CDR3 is CASSRTGRELYGYTF. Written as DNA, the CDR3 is TGTGCCAGCAGCCGAACAGGGAGGGAGCTCTATGGCTACACCTTC.

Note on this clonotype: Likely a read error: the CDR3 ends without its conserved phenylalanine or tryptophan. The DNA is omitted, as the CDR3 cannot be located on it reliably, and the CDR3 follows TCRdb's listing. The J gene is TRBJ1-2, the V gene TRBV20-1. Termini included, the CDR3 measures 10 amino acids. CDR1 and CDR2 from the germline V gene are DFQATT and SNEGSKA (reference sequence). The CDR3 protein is CSARDPTLSS.

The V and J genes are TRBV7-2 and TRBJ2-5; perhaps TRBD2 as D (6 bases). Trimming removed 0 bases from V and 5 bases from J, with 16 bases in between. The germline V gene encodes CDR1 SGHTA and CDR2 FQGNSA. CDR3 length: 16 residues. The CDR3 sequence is CASSLAPRTTYETQYF. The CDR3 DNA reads TGTGCCAGCAGCTTAGCGCCCAGGACTACCTACGAGACCCAGTACTTC.

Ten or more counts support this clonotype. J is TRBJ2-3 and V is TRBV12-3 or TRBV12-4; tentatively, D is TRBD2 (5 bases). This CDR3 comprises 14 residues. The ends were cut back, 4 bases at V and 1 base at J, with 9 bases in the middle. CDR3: CASSSGIRTDTQYF. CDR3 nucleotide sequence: TGTGCCAGCAGTTCGGGGATTCGCACAGATACGCAGTATTTT.

The CDR3 DNA follows: TGTGCCAGTAGTAAAGGGGCTGGAAACACCATATATTTT. It specifies CASSKGAGNTIYF. The chain is built from TRBV19 and TRBJ1-3; tentative D call: TRBD1 (5 bases). The length of the CDR3 is 13 residues. V lost 4 bases, J lost 2 bases, and 6 bases lay in between. CDR1 LNHDA and CDR2 SQIVND come from the germline V gene (reference sequence).

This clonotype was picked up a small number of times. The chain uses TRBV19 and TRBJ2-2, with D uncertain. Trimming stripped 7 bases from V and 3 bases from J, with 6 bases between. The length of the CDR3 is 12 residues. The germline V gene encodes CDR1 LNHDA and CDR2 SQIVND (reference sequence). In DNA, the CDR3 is TGTGCCAGTAACAGCTACACCGGGGAGCTGTTTTTT. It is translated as CASNSYTGELFF.

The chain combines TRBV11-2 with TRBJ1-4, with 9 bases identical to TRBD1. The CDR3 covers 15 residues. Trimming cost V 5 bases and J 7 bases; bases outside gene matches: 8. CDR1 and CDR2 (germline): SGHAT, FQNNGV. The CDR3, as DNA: TGTGCCAGCAGCGAGACAGGGGGTTTGGGTGAAAAACTGTTTTTT. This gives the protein CASSETGGLGEKLFF.

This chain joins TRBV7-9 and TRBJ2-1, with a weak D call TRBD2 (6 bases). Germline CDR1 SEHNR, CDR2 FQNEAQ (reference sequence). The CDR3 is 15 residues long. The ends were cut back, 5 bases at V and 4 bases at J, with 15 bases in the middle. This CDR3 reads CASSLNRRGYNEQFF. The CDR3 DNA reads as TGTGCCAGCAGCCTCAATCGGCGGGGATACAATGAGCAGTTCTTC.